This TCR beta chain was captured by sequencing in a study of blood T cell repertoires in COVID-19. Across the study: PBMCs, B-cell-depleted T cells, or T cells were the source of the cDNA or gDNA that made up the material.

Germline V gene data show CDR1 as LGHNA and CDR2 as YNFKEQ. The CDR3 contains 16 residues. The V and J ends lost 5 bases and 2 bases, in that order; junction bases with no gene match: 9. Profiling relied on immunoSEQ multiplex PCR, and the TCRdb table lists in-frame clones only, not all of them. Found here are a few hundred thousand clones, around 86% of them singletons; the top ten hold about 2.2%. The TCR comes from a man aged 25-45 years who had recovered from COVID-19. J is TRBJ1-3 and V is TRBV4-2; 7 nucleotides line up with TRBD1. The specimen was peripheral blood. The CDR3 protein is CASSSRGQVAGNTIYF. The CDR3 region has the DNA TGTGCCAGCAGCAGCCGAGGACAGGTAGCTGGAAACACCATATATTTT.